This T cell receptor beta chain was sequenced in a study of OX40 agonist ivuxolimab in advanced cancers. Study information: Patients' therapy was ivuxolimab, an antibody that acts as an agonist of OX40 (CD134). The study gave patients intravenous ivuxolimab at 0.01 to 10 mg/kg every 2 weeks. Participants averaged roughly 60 years of age (range about 23 to 80) and were under 90% male. One patient with hepatocellular carcinoma and two with cutaneous melanoma, three in all, had partial responses.

This clone occurred a few times. Some clones are missing from TCRdb's copy, which holds only in-frame ones; the method was immunoSEQ multiplex PCR. In the table there are roughly 38,000 clones, approximately 82% of which are singletons. CDR1 MDHEN and CDR2 SYDVKM come from the germline V gene. This CDR3 contains 15 residues. The V gene end was trimmed by 6 bases and the J gene end by 3 bases; junction bases not matched to a gene: 10. This receptor was identified in an adult with an advanced solid tumor such as melanoma, head and neck, liver or kidney cancer. This specimen was CD4+ or CD8+ T cells sorted from blood, taken in a trial of the OX40 agonist ivuxolimab. The chain joins TRBV28 to TRBJ2-7; TRBD1 matches at 8 bases. CDR3 loop: CASRTGTGTYYEQYF. DNA for the CDR3: TGTGCCAGCAGAACTGGGACAGGAACTTACTACGAGCAGTACTTC. The full variable domain, with the rest looked up from reference TRBV28 and TRBJ2-7, is DVKVTQSSRYLVKRTGEKVFLECVQDMDHENMFWYRQDPGLGLRLIYFSYDVKMKEKGDIPEGYSVSREKKERFSLILESASTNQTSMYLCASRTGTGTYYEQYFGPGTRLTVT.